These 3 T cell receptor beta chains were all obtained from the same sample, sequenced in a study of early T cells in non-severe SARS-CoV-2 infection. TCRdb recomputed calls from the 5' RACE reads with MiXCR, one row per CDR3 protein. The data hold approximately 90,000 distinct CDR3 sequences, with approximately 9.9% observed a single time. The sequenced sample was whole blood, obtained at baseline. The receptors were gathered from an adult who was a healthcare worker with PCR-confirmed SARS-CoV-2 infection or an uninfected control (not recorded which).

The rearrangement links TRBV5-1 to TRBJ1-5, with 7 bases lining up with TRBD1. From germline, CDR1 is SGHRS and CDR2 YFSETQ. Trimming took 4 bases from V and 8 from J; bases not matched to a gene: 15. The CDR3 consists of 16 residues. The chain's CDR3 is CASSPHQGEEVEPQHF. The CDR3 DNA sequence: TGCGCCAGCAGCCCTCACCAGGGGGAGGAAGTTGAGCCCCAGCATTTT.

This clonotype was counted ten times or more. The rearrangement uses TRBV19 and TRBJ2-1, with D possibly TRBD2 on 5 matching bases. CDR1 and CDR2 from the germline V gene are LNHDA and SQIVND (reference sequence). The V gene lost 7 bases and the J gene lost 4 bases, with 11 bases spanning the gap. This CDR3 has 13 residues. The CDR3 region is CASTRGGYNEQFF. The CDR3 DNA reads TGTGCCAGTACCCGAGGCGGGTACAATGAGCAGTTCTTC.

This clonotype was seen a few times. The chain joins TRBV14 to TRBJ2-1, with 9 bases that match TRBD1. V lost 5 bases, J lost 8 bases, and 16 bases stayed unmatched. Germline V lookup: CDR1 SGHDN, CDR2 FVKESK. The CDR3 extends over 17 amino acids. In DNA form, the CDR3 reads TGTGCCAGCAGCAAAACTGTTGGGACAGGGTTGATTGATGAGCAGTTCTTC. Protein: CASSKTVGTGLIDEQFF.